A selection of T cell receptor beta chains follows, all from one sample in a study of shared clonotypes between healthy human individuals. Method: immunoSEQ multiplex PCR; TCRdb's copy keeps in-frame clones and lacks some. Altogether 2,500,000 or so clones are present, more than 80% being singletons, with the ten largest covering 0.11% to 0.15%. The source material was naive CD4+ T cells sorted from blood. These receptors all come from a man between 18 and 35 years old in good health. The CDR3 runs from the conserved cysteine through the conserved F or W. Each record gives: CDR3 protein, CDR3 DNA, J gene, D gene, V gene, clone size. The D gene is left open where the match is weak. Clone sizes are given selectively: once, few, many, or a class where the clone is expanded.

CDR3aa: CASSPSSGRQETQYF
CDR3nt: TGTGCCAGCAGCCCATCCTCGGGTCGTCAAGAGACCCAGTACTTC
j_gene: TRBJ2-5
d_gene: NA
v_gene: TRBV7-2
abundance: NA

CDR3aa: CARGRGTIDNEQFF
CDR3nt: TGTGCCCGCGGTCGGGGGACTATCGACAATGAGCAGTTCTTC
j_gene: TRBJ2-1
d_gene: TRBD2
v_gene: TRBV30
abundance: NA

CDR3aa: CASSVGLAGGPGETQYF
CDR3nt: TGTGCCAGCAGCGTTGGCCTAGCGGGAGGGCCGGGTGAGACCCAGTACTTC
j_gene: TRBJ2-5
d_gene: TRBD2
v_gene: TRBV9
abundance: NA

CDR3aa: CASTFPGRVTGGELFF
CDR3nt: TGCGCCAGCACCTTTCCCGGGAGGGTAACAGGCGGGGAGCTGTTTTTT
j_gene: TRBJ2-2
d_gene: TRBD2
v_gene: TRBV5-1
abundance: NA

CDR3aa: CASSLVGGSSYEQYF
CDR3nt: TGTGCCAGCAGCCTAGTGGGGGGGAGCTCCTACGAGCAGTACTTC
j_gene: TRBJ2-7
d_gene: TRBD2
v_gene: TRBV7-2
abundance: NA

CDR3aa: CASSPGQGAAEQYF
CDR3nt: TGTGCCAGCTCACCTGGACAGGGGGCAGCCGAGCAGTACTTC
j_gene: TRBJ2-7
d_gene: TRBD1
v_gene: TRBV18
abundance: NA

CDR3aa: CASSPQRSFQETQYF
CDR3nt: TGTGCCAGCTCACCACAACGAAGTTTCCAAGAGACCCAGTACTTC
j_gene: TRBJ2-5
d_gene: NA
v_gene: TRBV18
abundance: NA

CDR3aa: CAWSVLSWGASSYEQYF
CDR3nt: TGTGCCTGGAGTGTACTGTCGTGGGGGGCGAGCTCCTACGAGCAGTACTTC
j_gene: TRBJ2-7
d_gene: NA
v_gene: TRBV30
abundance: NA

CDR3aa: CASSQEVGSSGSYEQYF
CDR3nt: TGCGCCAGCAGCCAAGAAGTAGGGTCTAGCGGGAGCTACGAGCAGTACTTC
j_gene: TRBJ2-7
d_gene: TRBD2
v_gene: TRBV4-3
abundance: NA

CDR3aa: CASSPNLIAGGAGELFF
CDR3nt: TGTGCCAGCAGCCCCAATTTGATAGCGGGAGGGGCCGGGGAGCTGTTTTTT
j_gene: TRBJ2-2
d_gene: TRBD2
v_gene: TRBV11-2
abundance: NA

CDR3aa: CASSGSGKVYNEQFF
CDR3nt: TGTGCCAGCAGTGGTAGCGGGAAGGTCTACAATGAGCAGTTCTTC
j_gene: TRBJ2-1
d_gene: TRBD2
v_gene: TRBV27
abundance: once

CDR3aa: CASSLDGSGTEAFF
CDR3nt: TGTGCCAGCAGCTTAGATGGTTCCGGCACTGAAGCTTTCTTT
j_gene: TRBJ1-1
d_gene: NA
v_gene: TRBV7-2
abundance: NA

CDR3aa: CASSLQSWGTQYF
CDR3nt: TGTGCCAGCAGTCTCCAAAGTTGGGGGACCCAGTACTTC
j_gene: TRBJ2-5
d_gene: NA
v_gene: TRBV28
abundance: NA

CDR3aa: CASTDGGLSHEQFF
CDR3nt: TGCGCCAGCACCGACGGGGGGCTCAGCCATGAGCAGTTCTTC
j_gene: TRBJ2-1
d_gene: NA
v_gene: TRBV10-2
abundance: NA

CDR3aa: CASSGDSFGYTF
CDR3nt: TGTGCCAGCAGTGGGGACAGCTTCGGCTACACCTTC
j_gene: TRBJ1-2
d_gene: TRBD1
v_gene: TRBV2
abundance: NA

CDR3aa: CASSPRQGANEKLFF
CDR3nt: TGTGCCAGCAGTCCCCGACAGGGAGCTAATGAAAAACTGTTTTTT
j_gene: TRBJ1-4
d_gene: TRBD1
v_gene: TRBV28
abundance: NA

CDR3aa: CASSLVVDPYNEQFF
CDR3nt: TGTGCCAGCAGCTTGGTGGTAGACCCATACAATGAGCAGTTCTTC
j_gene: TRBJ2-1
d_gene: NA
v_gene: TRBV5-8
abundance: NA

CDR3aa: CASSYAGEQYF
CDR3nt: TGTGCCAGCAGCTACGCCGGCGAGCAGTACTTC
j_gene: TRBJ2-7
d_gene: NA
v_gene: TRBV7-2
abundance: NA

CDR3aa: CASSTFLTGLSNQPQHF
CDR3nt: TGTGCCAGTAGTACTTTCTTGACAGGACTCAGCAATCAGCCCCAGCATTTT
j_gene: TRBJ1-5
d_gene: NA
v_gene: TRBV19
abundance: NA

CDR3aa: CASSLSTGSSPLHF
CDR3nt: TGCGCCAGCAGCTTGAGTACAGGGTCCTCACCCCTCCACTTT
j_gene: TRBJ1-6
d_gene: NA
v_gene: TRBV5-1
abundance: NA

CDR3aa: CASSLGGIPNTEAFF
CDR3nt: TGTGCCAGCAGTTTAGGGGGGATTCCGAACACTGAAGCTTTCTTT
j_gene: TRBJ1-1
d_gene: NA
v_gene: TRBV28
abundance: NA

CDR3aa: CAISESGIRGNEQYF
CDR3nt: TGTGCCATCAGTGAGTCAGGCATACGGGGCAACGAGCAGTACTTC
j_gene: TRBJ2-7
d_gene: NA
v_gene: TRBV10-3
abundance: NA

CDR3aa: CASSVGGTGRGTDSPLHF
CDR3nt: TGTGCCAGCAGCGTCGGTGGTACGGGTCGTGGGACGGATTCACCCCTCCACTTT
j_gene: TRBJ1-6
d_gene: NA
v_gene: TRBV9
abundance: NA

CDR3aa: CASTLPDRGSEQYF
CDR3nt: TGTGCCAGCACCCTCCCGGACAGGGGTTCCGAGCAGTACTTC
j_gene: TRBJ2-7
d_gene: TRBD1
v_gene: TRBV5-6
abundance: NA

CDR3aa: CASSLQGNTGAFF
CDR3nt: TGCGCCAGCAGCCTACAGGGGAACACTGGAGCTTTCTTT
j_gene: TRBJ1-1
d_gene: TRBD1
v_gene: TRBV5-1
abundance: NA

CDR3aa: CASRRDRSHEQYF
CDR3nt: TGTGCCAGCAGACGGGACAGGTCCCACGAGCAGTACTTC
j_gene: TRBJ2-7
d_gene: TRBD1
v_gene: TRBV5-4
abundance: NA

CDR3aa: CASSLGAGLSYEQYF
CDR3nt: TGTGCCAGCAGCTTAGGAGCGGGGTTGTCCTACGAGCAGTACTTC
j_gene: TRBJ2-7
d_gene: TRBD2
v_gene: TRBV7-2
abundance: NA

CDR3aa: CASRGGKGELFF
CDR3nt: TGTGCCAGCAGAGGAGGGAAAGGGGAGCTGTTTTTT
j_gene: TRBJ2-2
d_gene: NA
v_gene: TRBV6-5
abundance: NA

CDR3aa: CASSLAVGAYEQYF
CDR3nt: TGTGCCAGCAGTTTAGCGGTCGGCGCCTACGAGCAGTACTTC
j_gene: TRBJ2-7
d_gene: NA
v_gene: TRBV6-5
abundance: NA

CDR3aa: CASSRRGGMNGYTF
CDR3nt: TGTGCCAGCAGCAGACGAGGGGGGATGAATGGCTACACCTTC
j_gene: TRBJ1-2
d_gene: NA
v_gene: TRBV7-2
abundance: NA

CDR3aa: CASSLSRGEDTQYF
CDR3nt: TGTGCCAGCAGCTTAAGCAGGGGCGAGGATACGCAGTATTTT
j_gene: TRBJ2-3
d_gene: NA
v_gene: TRBV7-9
abundance: NA

CDR3aa: CASSLRTENTEAFF
CDR3nt: TGTGCCAGCAGTCTTCGGACGGAAAACACTGAAGCTTTCTTT
j_gene: TRBJ1-1
d_gene: NA
v_gene: TRBV6-1
abundance: NA

CDR3aa: CASSSNLGTDTQYF
CDR3nt: TGTGCCAGCAGTTCCAACCTGGGAACAGATACGCAGTATTTT
j_gene: TRBJ2-3
d_gene: NA
v_gene: TRBV6-5
abundance: NA

CDR3aa: CASRPQGDSGNTIYF
CDR3nt: TGTGCCAGCAGGCCACAGGGGGACTCTGGAAACACCATATATTTT
j_gene: TRBJ1-3
d_gene: TRBD1
v_gene: TRBV6-6
abundance: NA

CDR3aa: CASSIVAGTGELFF
CDR3nt: TGTGCCAGTAGTATAGTAGCGGGAACCGGGGAGCTGTTTTTT
j_gene: TRBJ2-2
d_gene: TRBD2
v_gene: TRBV19
abundance: NA

CDR3aa: CASSLGGGETQYF
CDR3nt: TGCGCCAGCAGCTTGGGGGGTGGAGAGACCCAGTACTTC
j_gene: TRBJ2-5
d_gene: NA
v_gene: TRBV5-1
abundance: NA

CDR3aa: CASSFGARGYTF
CDR3nt: TGTGCCAGCAGCTTCGGGGCGCGAGGCTACACCTTC
j_gene: TRBJ1-2
d_gene: NA
v_gene: TRBV5-6
abundance: NA

CDR3aa: CASSLGRPGGSYEQYF
CDR3nt: TGCGCCAGCAGCTTGGGAAGGCCAGGGGGGTCCTACGAGCAGTACTTC
j_gene: TRBJ2-7
d_gene: NA
v_gene: TRBV5-1
abundance: NA

CDR3aa: CASSPGGSGSYEQYF
CDR3nt: TGTGCCAGCAGCCCTGGGGGGAGCGGGAGCTACGAGCAGTACTTC
j_gene: TRBJ2-7
d_gene: TRBD2
v_gene: TRBV9
abundance: NA

CDR3aa: CAISDGPYEQYF
CDR3nt: TGTGCCATTTCGGACGGTCCCTACGAGCAGTACTTC
j_gene: TRBJ2-7
d_gene: NA
v_gene: TRBV10-3
abundance: NA

CDR3aa: CASSSYSNQPQHF
CDR3nt: TGTGCCAGCAGCTCGTATAGCAATCAGCCCCAGCATTTT
j_gene: TRBJ1-5
d_gene: NA
v_gene: TRBV5-6
abundance: NA

CDR3aa: CASSDVLEGTTGELFF
CDR3nt: TGTGCCAGCAGTGATGTTTTAGAGGGAACCACCGGGGAGCTGTTTTTT
j_gene: TRBJ2-2
d_gene: NA
v_gene: TRBV25-1
abundance: NA

CDR3aa: CASSLGGRAEETQYF
CDR3nt: TGTGCCAGCAGCTTAGGCGGGAGGGCCGAAGAGACCCAGTACTTC
j_gene: TRBJ2-5
d_gene: TRBD2
v_gene: TRBV7-2
abundance: NA

CDR3aa: CSVVRGTDTQYF
CDR3nt: TGCAGCGTTGTGAGGGGGACAGATACGCAGTATTTT
j_gene: TRBJ2-3
d_gene: NA
v_gene: TRBV29-1
abundance: once

CDR3aa: CATNPGTSDYEQYF
CDR3nt: TGTGCCACCAACCCCGGGACTAGCGACTACGAGCAGTACTTC
j_gene: TRBJ2-7
d_gene: TRBD2
v_gene: TRBV6-1
abundance: NA

CDR3aa: CASGQGGYEQYF
CDR3nt: TGTGCCAGCGGGCAGGGAGGATACGAGCAGTACTTC
j_gene: TRBJ2-7
d_gene: NA
v_gene: TRBV6-6
abundance: NA

CDR3aa: CASSFQGAGTDTQYF
CDR3nt: TGCGCCAGCAGCTTTCAGGGAGCCGGCACAGATACGCAGTATTTT
j_gene: TRBJ2-3
d_gene: NA
v_gene: TRBV5-1
abundance: NA

CDR3aa: CASSLGGTSSYEQYF
CDR3nt: TGTGCCAGCAGCTTGGGGGGGACCAGCTCCTACGAGCAGTACTTC
j_gene: TRBJ2-7
d_gene: NA
v_gene: TRBV5-6
abundance: NA

CDR3aa: CAWSDGQRVSEQYF
CDR3nt: TGTGCCTGGTCGGACGGACAGAGGGTGTCCGAGCAGTACTTC
j_gene: TRBJ2-7
d_gene: NA
v_gene: TRBV30
abundance: NA

CDR3aa: CSVGLWDATTNPYEQYF
CDR3nt: TGCAGCGTTGGACTTTGGGACGCCACCACCAATCCCTACGAGCAGTACTTC
j_gene: TRBJ2-7
d_gene: NA
v_gene: TRBV29-1
abundance: NA

CDR3aa: CASRSRENEQYF
CDR3nt: TGTGCCAGTAGATCGCGGGAGAACGAGCAGTACTTC
j_gene: TRBJ2-7
d_gene: TRBD2
v_gene: TRBV19
abundance: NA

CDR3aa: CASSPGLAGDTQYF
CDR3nt: TGTGCCAGCAGCCCGGGACTAGCCGGAGATACGCAGTATTTT
j_gene: TRBJ2-3
d_gene: TRBD2
v_gene: TRBV7-9
abundance: once

CDR3aa: CASSRAGWPDTQYF
CDR3nt: TGTGCCAGCAGCCGGGCGGGGTGGCCAGATACGCAGTATTTT
j_gene: TRBJ2-3
d_gene: NA
v_gene: TRBV5-4
abundance: NA

CDR3aa: CASSFSDRGLMEQYF
CDR3nt: TGTGCCAGCAGTTTCTCTGACAGGGGGCTGATGGAGCAGTACTTC
j_gene: TRBJ2-7
d_gene: TRBD1
v_gene: TRBV28
abundance: NA

CDR3aa: CASSLVGTGELFF
CDR3nt: TGTGCCAGCAGCTTGGTAGGGACCGGGGAGCTGTTTTTT
j_gene: TRBJ2-2
d_gene: NA
v_gene: TRBV5-6
abundance: once

CDR3aa: CASSDPGQGTGELFF
CDR3nt: TGTGCCAGCAGTGACCCGGGACAGGGGACCGGGGAGCTGTTTTTT
j_gene: TRBJ2-2
d_gene: TRBD1
v_gene: TRBV25-1
abundance: NA